The 8 T cell receptor beta chains below all came from one sample that was sequenced in a study of cytomegalovirus exposure and HLA in healthy donors. Primers included in the PCR were 60 Vbeta and 13 Jbeta primers. Generated by immunoSEQ multiplex PCR, the TCRdb table keeps only in-frame clones and is missing some. The repertoire includes under 200,000 clones, about 77% of them detected once, and 7.4% sits in the top ten. The sample consisted of PBMCs. The receptor set was obtained from a male donor in good health and CMV-seropositive.

This chain uses TRBV7-3 with TRBJ2-3; perhaps TRBD2 as D (5 bases). This CDR3 region has 16 residues. Germline V CDR1 and CDR2: SGHTA, FQGTGA. The V end was cut by 2 bases, the J end by 1 base, with 13 bases between. The CDR3 loop is CASSLQSGRGTDTQYF. In DNA, the CDR3 is TGTGCCAGCAGCTTACAAAGCGGAAGGGGCACAGATACGCAGTATTTT.

This clone occurred once. Other DNA sequences from this sample encode an identical CDR3 as well. The V call is TRBV27, the J call TRBJ1-2, with a possible D match to TRBD1 (6 bases). CDR1 and CDR2 from the germline V gene are MNHEY and SMNVEV (reference sequence). Trimming stripped 4 bases from V and 6 bases from J, with 9 bases between. The CDR3 length is 12 residues. CDR3 amino acids: CASSSPGDGYTF. In DNA, the CDR3 is TGTGCCAGCAGTTCTCCAGGGGATGGCTACACCTTC.

The CDR3 here is CATQGARIGEAFF. CDR3 DNA: TGTGCCACCCAGGGGGCGCGGATAGGAGAAGCTTTCTTT. This sequence joins TRBV6-5 and TRBJ1-1; 8 bases line up with TRBD1. This CDR3 contains 13 residues. CDR1 MNHEY and CDR2 SVGAGI come from the germline V gene. Trimming at V came to 10 bases and at J to 8 bases, leaving 12 bases not matched to a gene.

The chain couples TRBV6-1 to TRBJ2-5, with 9 positions matching TRBD2. V shed 5 bases and J 5 bases; nucleotides not matched to a gene: 9. The CDR3 has 15 residues. Germline loops: CDR1 MNHNS, CDR2 SASEGT. The CDR3 DNA is TGTGCCAGCAGTCCCATCAGTAGCGGGGGTGAGACCCAGTACTTC. Translation: CASSPISSGGETQYF.

J is TRBJ1-5 and V is TRBV4-1; 10 bases fit TRBD1. CDR3 length: 16 residues. V was clipped by 1 base and J by 3 bases; unmatched bases: 3. Germline CDR1 is MGHRA and CDR2 is YSYEKL. The CDR3 DNA sequence: TGCGCCAGCAGCCAAGGGACAGGGGGGTTCAATCAGCCCCAGCATTTT. Protein product: CASSQGTGGFNQPQHF.

The chain joins TRBV27 to TRBJ2-7; D is possibly TRBD1 (5 bases). The ends were cut back, 6 bases at V and 2 bases at J, with 20 bases in the middle. The CDR3 is 16 residues long. Per germline, CDR1 MNHEY and CDR2 SMNVEV (reference sequence). CDR3 bases: TGTGCCAGCAGGCAGGGAATCCGTATATCCACCTACGAGCAGTACTTC. This gives the protein CASRQGIRISTYEQYF.

The chain employs TRBV6-5 and TRBJ1-1, with D perhaps matching TRBD1 (6 bases). The CDR3 length is 13 residues. Looked up from germline, CDR1 is MNHEY and CDR2 is SVGAGI. V was shortened by 11 bases and J by 7 bases, with 20 bases between the two germline ends. The CDR3: CAASAGGPGEAFF. The DNA for the CDR3 is TGTGCCGCCTCGGCGGGGGGCCCCGGTGAAGCTTTCTTT.

The J gene is TRBJ2-7, the V gene TRBV4-2, with 16 positions matching TRBD2. Germline V gives CDR1 LGHNA, CDR2 YNFKEQ. V was pared by 0 bases and J by 7 bases, with 9 bases of the junction left unmatched. CDR3 length: 18 amino acids. CDR3: CASSQEPGTSGGAWEQYF. CDR3 in DNA: TGTGCCAGCAGCCAAGAGCCCGGGACTAGCGGGGGGGCCTGGGAGCAGTACTTC.